These 2 T cell receptor beta chains came from one sample sequenced in a study of T cells in Graves' hyperthyroidism and ophthalmopathy. TCR beta CDR3 sequences were amplified from RNA transcripts. HTBI primers were used for first-round RT-PCR of the TCR CDR3. TCRdb ran MiXCR on the multiplex PCR reads and lists one entry per CDR3 protein. The table lists under 350,000 distinct CDR3 sequences, around 20% of them singletons, with around half in the top ten. Sample: blood. The receptors shown here come from a woman aged 45 to 65 with Graves' hyperthyroidism.

This chain connects TRBV5-4 to TRBJ2-5; D tentatively fits TRBD1 or TRBD2 (5 bases each). Trimming took off 1 base at V and 1 base at J, with 14 bases between the two ends. The CDR3 runs to 16 residues. The germline CDR1 and CDR2 sequences are SGHNT and YYREEE (reference sequence). The CDR3, as DNA: TGTGCCAGCAGCTTGTACCAGGGCGCGGGCCAAGAGACCCAGTACTTC. It codes for CASSLYQGAGQETQYF.

This clonotype was seen many times. This chain uses TRBV11-2 with TRBJ2-1; 12 bases align to TRBD2. In germline, CDR1 is SGHAT, CDR2 FQNNGV. With V trimmed by 2 bases and J by 5 bases, 4 bases remained unmatched. CDR3 size: 16 residues. The CDR3 bases are TGTGCCAGCAGCTTAACTAGCGGGAGGCCCAACAATGAGCAGTTCTTC. Encoded protein: CASSLTSGRPNNEQFF.